This TCR beta chain was observed in a study of early T cells in non-severe SARS-CoV-2 infection listed by TCRdb under 2021. In terms of the full investigation: Because TCR sequencing was done on bulk RNA from unsorted whole blood, the alpha and beta chains could not be paired. Results the study describes overall, beyond this receptor: VDJdb matching was skewed toward anti-spike CD8 responses and likely underestimated virus-specific expansions by missing private and CD4 specificities.

Trimming at the junction amounts to 7 bases on V and 5 bases on J, and the germline ends lie 17 bases apart. CDR1 and CDR2, per the germline V gene (reference sequence), are LNHDA and SQIVND. Reading from cysteine to phenylalanine, the CDR3 counts 15 amino acids. This entry keeps only the CDR3 DNA: 45 bases, framed from base 1. Libraries came from 5' RACE. TCRdb records NextSeq 500 as the sequencer. Unique molecular identifiers were attached to individual cDNA molecules in the TCR library protocol so that sequencing error and PCR bias could be corrected. Sequencing covered both TCR alpha and beta chains, and within each sample the abundances of alpha and beta sequences were tightly co-correlated. Under the source paper's analysis protocol: Decombinator V4 was used to annotate TCR sequences for V gene, J gene and CDR3. Expanded TCRs were defined as changing significantly between any two time points under a Poisson model with p below 0.0001. TCR abundances were normalised to the total number of TCRs sequenced per sample and were expressed as counts per million. TRAV1-2 paired with TRAJ12, TRAJ20 or TRAJ33 defined MAIT TCRs, while TRAV10 paired with TRAJ18 defined iNKT TCRs. VDJdb, accessed 1 November 2021, was searched for CMV, EBV and SARS-CoV-2 annotated TCRs, with TCRs annotated for multiple antigens excluded. TCRdb reworked the public reads: Q25 trimming with fastp, MiXCR clone assembly, productive beta chains retained. CDR3 protein duplicates are merged, each entry listing the most common genes and DNA. The V and J calls shown here were made by TCRdb, not taken from the authors' results. The sample includes about 48,000 distinct CDR3 sequences, with roughly 5% observed a single time. The top ten clones comprise 5.4% of the sample.

This was a case-control study nested in a cohort of healthcare workers in London, UK, who had nasopharyngeal swab PCR tests and blood samples taken every week. Healthcare workers were recruited during the week of the UK lockdown, between 23 and 31 March 2020, and followed weekly for up to roughly 16 weeks. This clonotype appeared many times. Its antigen is unknown. No base-level quality is on record; no much larger clone is a single base apart. Here the chain combines TRBV19 and TRBJ1-4; the D gene assignment is ambiguous. The receptor's source is an adult who was a healthcare worker with PCR-confirmed SARS-CoV-2 infection or an uninfected control (not recorded which). Sequencing was performed on whole blood, taken at baseline. The CDR3 protein is CASTTTIGPNEKLFF. The nucleotide sequence reads as follows: TGTGCCAGTACCACAACGATTGGACCGAATGAAAAACTGTTTTTT.